The clone carrying this TCR beta chain was observed a few times. Its antigen is currently unknown. Other DNA sequences from this sample encode an identical CDR3 as well. The sample belongs to a study of beta chain features in type 1 diabetes. Findings and caveats of the study: Possibly, sequencing cDNA over-represented cells that had high TCR expression levels. Significant though moderate, a shortening of TCRB CDR3s appeared in all four CD4+ subsets of Type 1 diabetes patients. In comparison with healthy donors, patients had naive, central memory and Treg TCRB repertoires that appeared more similar.

Germline CDR1 is SGHRS and CDR2 is YFSETQ. The V gene lost 0 bases and the J gene lost 3 bases, with 9 bases spanning the gap. The length of the CDR3 is 14 residues. TCRB transcripts that were expressed got sequenced, as all of the isolated RNA had been reverse transcribed. Sequencing was performed with immunoSEQ multiplex PCR; in TCRdb, only in-frame clones are kept and a portion is missing. The sample carries around 240,000 clones, over 8.5% recorded once. Averaging about 116 mL, one heparinised blood draw came from each individual donor. This TCR derives from a woman younger than 30 in good health. Sequenced material: naive CD4+ T cells from blood. The chain carries TRBV5-1 and TRBJ1-1; D is perhaps TRBD1 (5 bases). The DNA for the CDR3 is TGCGCCAGCAGCTTGGACGGGGGGGACACTGAAGCTTTCTTT. Encoded protein: CASSLDGGDTEAFF.